The clone carrying this TCR beta chain was seen a handful of times. Its matching antigen is unknown. PCR involved 60 Vbeta and 13 Jbeta primers. Assay: immunoSEQ multiplex PCR; the TCRdb copy retains only in-frame clones and omits some. There are approximately 240,000 clones in the sample; 82% occur only once, and 5% to 6.5% lies in the top ten. The sample belongs to a study of cytomegalovirus exposure and HLA in healthy donors. Points from the study as a whole: Association with HLA alleles at 0.05 false discovery rate was found for roughly 17,000 TCR beta sequences in a later analysis.

This CDR3 is built from 18 residues. Per the germline V gene, CDR1 is SGHDT and CDR2 is YYEEEE. The trim removed 4 bases at V and 4 bases at J, leaving 17 bases unmatched. Sequencing was done on a sample of PBMCs. The receptor was derived from a woman in her 40s in good health and CMV-seropositive. The chain has TRBV5-6 and TRBJ2-1, with TRBD2 matching over 7 bases. CDR3 DNA: TGTGCCAGCAGCCCCGCCCCCCGGGCTAGCGGTAAATACAATGAGCAGTTCTTC. Its translation is CASSPAPRASGKYNEQFF.